A single sample gave rise to the 3 T cell receptor beta chains below, sequenced in a study of cytomegalovirus exposure and HLA in healthy donors. The study ran its PCR with 60 Vbeta and 13 Jbeta primers. The repertoire was sequenced with immunoSEQ multiplex PCR; TCRdb's copy has only in-frame clones and lacks some. The sample consists of roughly 190,000 clones, roughly 13% of them appearing once. Sequenced: PBMCs. The receptors come from a man aged 50-59 years in good health and CMV-seropositive.

This clone has a handful of counts. The chain couples TRBV7-2 to TRBJ1-1; D call uncertain. Germline CDR1 is SGHTA and CDR2 is FQGNSA. With 0 bases removed from V and 0 bases from J, the gap between germline ends came to 8 bases. CDR3 length equals 15 residues. The CDR3 sequence is CASSLAFRLNTEAFF. CDR3 sequence (DNA): TGTGCCAGCAGCTTAGCGTTCAGGCTGAACACTGAAGCTTTCTTT.

This clone was found a few times. The V and J genes are TRBV5-1 and TRBJ2-2; D not resolved. Germline assignment: CDR1 SGHRS and CDR2 YFSETQ. V lost 2 bases, J lost 5 bases, and 7 bases lay in between. The CDR3 covers 13 residues. CDR3 in amino acids: CASSFQTTGELFF. The CDR3, as DNA: TGCGCCAGCAGCTTCCAGACAACCGGGGAGCTGTTTTTT. Supplemented by reference TRBV5-1 and TRBJ2-2, the full variable domain reads KAGVTQTPRYLIKTRGQQVTLSCSPISGHRSVSWYQQTPGQGLQFLFEYFSETQRNKGNFPGRFSGRQFSNSRSEMNVSTLELGDSALYLCASSFQTTGELFFGEGSRLTVL.

The genes are TRBV2 and TRBJ1-6, with D perhaps matching TRBD1 (6 bases). The CDR3 sequence is 14 residues long. The germline V gene encodes CDR1 SNHLY and CDR2 FYNNEI. Trimming shortened V by 6 bases and J by 8 bases, and 14 bases separated the two germline ends. The CDR3 DNA sequence: TGTGCCAGCAGGGGGGGGCAGGGACATTCACCCCTCCACTTT. This translates into CASRGGQGHSPLHF.